Given below is one TCR beta chain in context. This clone's antigen is unknown. The record has no base qualities; no much larger clone is one base away. This entry is derived from a study of T cell responses to AZD1222 COVID-19 vaccine (dated by TCRdb to the early 2020s). Describing the broader study: TCR sequencing covered some 250 trial participants: nearly 210 given two doses of AZD1222 and 26 given two doses of MenACWY control vaccine. Trial participants were enrolled by age into subgroups of 18-55, 56-69 and 70-plus years, and around 150, 28 and 57 TCR-sequenced participants, respectively, were included in these subgroups. General conclusions and limits of the study: Most participants were white British and females outnumbered males, and the authors suggested that clonal diversity may have been underestimated. CD4 TCRs associated with the vaccine covered the entire spike protein, and the dominant responses were in regions 160-218 and 743-854. Conclusions about previously exposed vaccinees were limited because only six AZD1222 recipients were SARS-CoV-2 seropositive at baseline. After two AZD1222 doses, spike-specific TCR breadth and depth were significantly higher than at day 0 and than in MenACWY recipients. Epitopes outside the regions mutated in the B.1.351 and B.1.1.7 variants were reportedly recognized by nearly half of the unique spike-specific TCRs. Because no samples from the day 14 peak response were available, repertoires could be characterized only after the peak T cell response. In the small 56-69-year group, the increase in depth fell short of significance, most likely because of low power.

Looking up the germline V gene yields CDR1 MNHEY and CDR2 SVGEGT. The CDR3 measures 12 amino acids from cysteine to phenylalanine. Only the CDR3 region is kept as DNA, spanning 36 bases read in frame from base 1. V loses 6 bases, J loses 5 bases, and the germline ends lie 10 bases apart. The CDR3 regions of human TCRbeta chains were subjected to immunosequencing. The study's processing was this. Repertoire TCRs were checked for matches against a reference library of SARS-CoV-2-specific TCRs that had been generated using the MIRA antigen-specificity platform. Breadth was defined as the fraction of unique TCRs that were SARS-CoV-2-associated. Depth was defined as the fraction of total T cells that were SARS-CoV-2-associated. Each spike-specific TCR was assigned to its reactive spike region and to a CD4 or CD8 class using the MIRA data. Log10-transformed breadth and depth values were compared by one-way ANOVA with Sidak's multiple comparisons tests. Drawn from immuneACCESS, this table holds only the in-frame rearrangements with V and J called that TCRdb kept. Clones are partly lost; checked studies trace under half to an unresolved V gene and leave the rest unexplained. V and J calls and clone size follow that table, whereas D and trimming were derived from the DNA. In this sample the table shows fewer than 90,000 clones, 86% of which occur a single time. The ten largest account for approximately 5.6% of the sample.

The sample's time point label is to be understood as: about 28 days (+/-7) after the second vaccine dose. AZD1222 recipients with second doses at about 4 weeks or about 12 weeks were pooled, because spike-specific TCR depth and breadth did not differ between schedules. The vaccinee samples were drawn from two UK trials, COV001 and COV002, one of which was a single-blind randomized controlled phase 2/3 trial testing AZD1222 (ChAdOx1 nCoV-19) in healthy adults. For TCRbeta chain sequencing, PBMC samples were collected from trial participants at day 0 and at day 28 after the second dose. Material: peripheral blood, obtained 28 days after the second AZD1222 dose. The rearrangement joined TRBV6-2 or TRBV6-3 to TRBJ2-5; no D gene can be assigned with confidence. This sequence was found in an adult who received the AZD1222 COVID-19 vaccine. The sequenced DNA is TGTGCCAGCAGCTTAAGGCGGGAGACCCAGTACTTC. The resulting protein is CASSLRRETQYF.